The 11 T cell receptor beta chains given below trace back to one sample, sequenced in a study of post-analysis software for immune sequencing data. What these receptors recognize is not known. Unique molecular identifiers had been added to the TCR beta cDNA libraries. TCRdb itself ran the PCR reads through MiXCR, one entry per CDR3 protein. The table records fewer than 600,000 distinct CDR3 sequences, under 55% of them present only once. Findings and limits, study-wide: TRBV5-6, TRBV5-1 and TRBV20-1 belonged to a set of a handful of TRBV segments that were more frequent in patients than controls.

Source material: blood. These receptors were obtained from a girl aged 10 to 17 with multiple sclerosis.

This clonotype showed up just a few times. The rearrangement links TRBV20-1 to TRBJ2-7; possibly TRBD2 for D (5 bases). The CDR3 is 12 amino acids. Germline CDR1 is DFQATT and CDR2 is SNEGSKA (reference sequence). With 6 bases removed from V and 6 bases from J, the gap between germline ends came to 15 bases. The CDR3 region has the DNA TGCAGTGCCCATCAACGGGGTTTCGAGCAGTACTTC. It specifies CSAHQRGFEQYF.

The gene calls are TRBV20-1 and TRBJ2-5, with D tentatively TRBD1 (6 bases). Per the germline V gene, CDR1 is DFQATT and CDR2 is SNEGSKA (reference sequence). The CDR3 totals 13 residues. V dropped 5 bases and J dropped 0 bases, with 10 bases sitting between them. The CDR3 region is CSAPGQDQETQYF. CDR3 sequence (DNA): TGCAGTGCTCCGGGACAAGACCAAGAGACCCAGTACTTC.

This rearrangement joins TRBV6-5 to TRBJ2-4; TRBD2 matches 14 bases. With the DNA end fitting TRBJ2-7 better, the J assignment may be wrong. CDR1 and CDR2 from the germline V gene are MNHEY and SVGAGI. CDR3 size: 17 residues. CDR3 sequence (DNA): TGTGCCAGCAGTTACTCGGGACTAGCGGGAGTTAGAGACGAGCAGTACTTC. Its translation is CASSYSGLAGVRDEQYF.

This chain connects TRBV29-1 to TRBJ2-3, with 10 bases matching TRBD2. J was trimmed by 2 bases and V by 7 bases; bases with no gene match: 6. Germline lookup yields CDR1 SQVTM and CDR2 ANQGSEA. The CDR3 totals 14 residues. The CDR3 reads CSGEGLAVTDTQYF. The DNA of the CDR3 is TGCAGCGGGGAAGGACTAGCGGTCACAGATACGCAGTATTTT.

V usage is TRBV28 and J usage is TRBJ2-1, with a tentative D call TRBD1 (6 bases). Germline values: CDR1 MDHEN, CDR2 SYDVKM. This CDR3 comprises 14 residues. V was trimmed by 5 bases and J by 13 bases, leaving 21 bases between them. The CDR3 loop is CASSGQGTQETQFF. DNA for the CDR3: TGTGCCAGCAGTGGGCAGGGGACCCAAGAGACCCAGTTCTTC.

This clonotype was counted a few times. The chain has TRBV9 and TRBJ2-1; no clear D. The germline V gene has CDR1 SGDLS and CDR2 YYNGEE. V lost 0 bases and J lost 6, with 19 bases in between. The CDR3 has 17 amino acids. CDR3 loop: CASSVGAQTRGANEQFF. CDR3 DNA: TGTGCCAGCAGCGTAGGGGCCCAAACGCGAGGAGCCAATGAGCAGTTCTTC. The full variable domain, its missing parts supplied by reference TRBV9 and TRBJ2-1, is DSGVTQTPKHLITATGQRVTLRCSPRSGDLSVYWYQQSLDQGLQFLIQYYNGEERAKGNILERFSAQQFPDLHSELNLSSLELGDSALYFCASSVGAQTRGANEQFFGPGTRLTVL.

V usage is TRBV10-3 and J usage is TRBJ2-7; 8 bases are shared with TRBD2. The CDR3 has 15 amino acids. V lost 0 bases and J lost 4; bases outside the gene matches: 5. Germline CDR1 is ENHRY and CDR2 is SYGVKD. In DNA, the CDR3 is TGTGCCATCAGTGAGTCGCAAACTAGCGGTTACGAGCAGTACTTC. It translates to CAISESQTSGYEQYF.

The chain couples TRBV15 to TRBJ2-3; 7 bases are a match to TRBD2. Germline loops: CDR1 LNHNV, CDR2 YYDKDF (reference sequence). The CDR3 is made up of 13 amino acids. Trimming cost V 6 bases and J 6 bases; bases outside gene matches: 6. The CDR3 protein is CATRAGVGDTQYF. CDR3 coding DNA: TGTGCCACCAGGGCGGGAGTAGGGGATACGCAGTATTTT.

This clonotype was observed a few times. This chain's CDR3 is CSARDGDSGGYEQYF. The CDR3 DNA reads as TGCAGTGCTAGAGATGGGGATAGCGGGGGCTACGAGCAGTACTTC. The chain recombines TRBV20-1 with TRBJ2-7; 9 bases line up with TRBD2. This CDR3 is 15 amino acids long. V was clipped by 0 bases and J by 3 bases; unmatched bases: 6. Germline V CDR1 and CDR2: DFQATT, SNEGSKA (reference sequence).

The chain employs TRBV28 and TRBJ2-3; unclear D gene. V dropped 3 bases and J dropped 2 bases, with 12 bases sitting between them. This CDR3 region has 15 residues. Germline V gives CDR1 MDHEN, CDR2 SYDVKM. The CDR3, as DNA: TGTGCCAGCAGTTTTGTTGGCGAGAACACAGATACGCAGTATTTT. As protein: CASSFVGENTDTQYF.

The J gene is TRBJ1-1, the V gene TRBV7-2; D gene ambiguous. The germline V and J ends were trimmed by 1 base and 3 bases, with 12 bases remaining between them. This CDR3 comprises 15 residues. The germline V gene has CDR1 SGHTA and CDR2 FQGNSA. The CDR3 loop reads CASSLERHRDTEAFF. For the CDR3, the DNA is TGTGCCAGCAGCTTAGAAAGGCACCGGGACACTGAAGCTTTCTTT.